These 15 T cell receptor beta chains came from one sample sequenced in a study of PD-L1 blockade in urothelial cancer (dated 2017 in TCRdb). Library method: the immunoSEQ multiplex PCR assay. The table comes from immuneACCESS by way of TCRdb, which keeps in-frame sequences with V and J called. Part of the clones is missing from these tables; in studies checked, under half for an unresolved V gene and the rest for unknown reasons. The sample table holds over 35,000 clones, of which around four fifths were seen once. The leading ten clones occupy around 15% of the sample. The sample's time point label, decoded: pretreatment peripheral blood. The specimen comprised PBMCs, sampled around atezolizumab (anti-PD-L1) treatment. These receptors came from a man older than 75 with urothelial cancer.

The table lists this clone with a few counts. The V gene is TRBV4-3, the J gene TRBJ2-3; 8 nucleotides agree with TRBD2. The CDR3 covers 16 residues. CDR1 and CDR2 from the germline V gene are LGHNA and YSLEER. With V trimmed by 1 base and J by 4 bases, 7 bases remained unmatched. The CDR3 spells CASSQGSTGGPDTQYF. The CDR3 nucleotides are TGCGCCAGCAGCCAAGGCTCGACGGGAGGGCCAGATACGCAGTATTTT.

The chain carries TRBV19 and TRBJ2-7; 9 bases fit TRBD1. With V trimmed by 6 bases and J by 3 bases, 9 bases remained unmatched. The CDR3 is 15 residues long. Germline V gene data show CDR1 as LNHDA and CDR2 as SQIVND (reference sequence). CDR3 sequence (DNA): TGTGCCAGTAGGGAACCGGGACAGGGTCGCTACGAGCAGTACTTC. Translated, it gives CASREPGQGRYEQYF.

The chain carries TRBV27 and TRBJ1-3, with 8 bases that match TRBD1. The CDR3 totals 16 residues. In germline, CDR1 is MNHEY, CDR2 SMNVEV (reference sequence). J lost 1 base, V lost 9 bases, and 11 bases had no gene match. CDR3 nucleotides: TGTGCCAGTGGTAGGATACAGGGGGGGTCTGGAAACACCATATATTTT. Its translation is CASGRIQGGSGNTIYF.

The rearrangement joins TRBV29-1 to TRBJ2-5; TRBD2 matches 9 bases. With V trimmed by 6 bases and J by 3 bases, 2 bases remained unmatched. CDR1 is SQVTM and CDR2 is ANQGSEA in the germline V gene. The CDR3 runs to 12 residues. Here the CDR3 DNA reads TGCAGCGTGGGACTAGCAGAAGAGACCCAGTACTTC. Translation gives CSVGLAEETQYF. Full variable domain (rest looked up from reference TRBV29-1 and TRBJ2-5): SAVISQKPSRDICQRGTSLTIQCQVDSQVTMMFWYRQQPGQSLTLIATANQGSEATYESGFVIDKFPISRPNLTFSTLTVSNMSPEDSSIYLCSVGLAEETQYFGPGTRLLVL.

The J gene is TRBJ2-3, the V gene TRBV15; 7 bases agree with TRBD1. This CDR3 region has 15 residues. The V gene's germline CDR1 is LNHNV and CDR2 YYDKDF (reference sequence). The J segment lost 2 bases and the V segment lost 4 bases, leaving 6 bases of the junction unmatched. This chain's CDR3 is CATSIRTGATDTQYF. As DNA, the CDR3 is TGTGCCACCAGCATTAGGACAGGAGCCACAGATACGCAGTATTTT.

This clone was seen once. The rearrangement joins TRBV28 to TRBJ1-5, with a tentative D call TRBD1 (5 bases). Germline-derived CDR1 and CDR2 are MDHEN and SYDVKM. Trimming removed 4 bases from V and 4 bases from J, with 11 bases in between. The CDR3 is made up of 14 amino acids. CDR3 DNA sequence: TGTGCCAGCAGTTCACGACAGAATAATCAGCCCCAGCATTTT. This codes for CASSSRQNNQPQHF.

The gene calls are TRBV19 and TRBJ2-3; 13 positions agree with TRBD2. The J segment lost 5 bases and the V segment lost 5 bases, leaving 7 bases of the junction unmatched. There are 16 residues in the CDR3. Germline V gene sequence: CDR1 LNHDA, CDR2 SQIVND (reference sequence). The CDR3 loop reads CASSPLAGGPEDTQYF. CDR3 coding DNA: TGTGCCAGTAGTCCACTAGCGGGAGGGCCGGAAGATACGCAGTATTTT.

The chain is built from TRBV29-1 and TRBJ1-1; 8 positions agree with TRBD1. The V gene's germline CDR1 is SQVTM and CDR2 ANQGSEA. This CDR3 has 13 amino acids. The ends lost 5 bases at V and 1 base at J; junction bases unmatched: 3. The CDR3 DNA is TGCAGCGTTAGGACAGGGCAGAACACTGAAGCTTTCTTT. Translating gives CSVRTGQNTEAFF.

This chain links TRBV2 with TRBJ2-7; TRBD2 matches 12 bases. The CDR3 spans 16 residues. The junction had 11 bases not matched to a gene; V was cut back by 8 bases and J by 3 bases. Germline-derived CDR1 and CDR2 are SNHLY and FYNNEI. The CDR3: CASLTNPGLAGYEQYF. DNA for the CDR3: TGTGCCAGCCTAACAAATCCGGGACTAGCGGGCTACGAGCAGTACTTC.

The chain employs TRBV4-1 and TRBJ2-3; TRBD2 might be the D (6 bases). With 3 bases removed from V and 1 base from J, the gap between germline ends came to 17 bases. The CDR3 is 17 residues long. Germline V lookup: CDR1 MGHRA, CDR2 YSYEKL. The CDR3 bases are TGCGCCAGCAGCCAGGGACTTTCTACCATCGGCACAGATACGCAGTATTTT. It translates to CASSQGLSTIGTDTQYF.

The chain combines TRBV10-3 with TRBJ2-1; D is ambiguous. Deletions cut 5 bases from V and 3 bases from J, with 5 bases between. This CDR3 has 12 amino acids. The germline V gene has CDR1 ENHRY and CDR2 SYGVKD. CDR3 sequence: CAISTSYNEQFF. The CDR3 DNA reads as TGTGCCATCAGTACAAGCTACAATGAGCAGTTCTTC.

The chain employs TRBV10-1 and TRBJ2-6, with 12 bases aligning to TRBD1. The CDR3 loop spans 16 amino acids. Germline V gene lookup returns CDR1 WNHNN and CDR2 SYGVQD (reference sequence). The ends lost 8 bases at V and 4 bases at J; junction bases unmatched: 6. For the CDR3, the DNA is TGCGCCAGCCGGGACAGGGGGCTGAGAGGGGCCAACGTCCTGACTTTC. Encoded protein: CASRDRGLRGANVLTF.

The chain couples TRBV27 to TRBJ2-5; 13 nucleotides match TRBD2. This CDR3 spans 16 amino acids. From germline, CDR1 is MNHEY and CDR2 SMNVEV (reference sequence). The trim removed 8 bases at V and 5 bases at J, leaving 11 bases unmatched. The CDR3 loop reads CASLRTSGSIWETQYF. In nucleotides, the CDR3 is TGTGCCAGCCTACGGACTAGCGGGAGTATATGGGAGACCCAGTACTTC.

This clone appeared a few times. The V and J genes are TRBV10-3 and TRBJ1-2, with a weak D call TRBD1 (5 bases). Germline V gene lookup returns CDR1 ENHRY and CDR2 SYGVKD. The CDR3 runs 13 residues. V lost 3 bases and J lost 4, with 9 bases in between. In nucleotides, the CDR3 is TGTGCCATCAGTGAAGGGGTTTTCTATGGCTACACCTTC. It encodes CAISEGVFYGYTF.

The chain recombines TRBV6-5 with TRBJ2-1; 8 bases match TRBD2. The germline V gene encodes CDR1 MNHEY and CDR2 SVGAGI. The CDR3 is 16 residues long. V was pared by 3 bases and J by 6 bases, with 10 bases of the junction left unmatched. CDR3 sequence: CASSYLVSGATNEQFF. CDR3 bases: TGTGCCAGCAGTTATCTTGTTAGCGGGGCAACCAATGAGCAGTTCTTC.